This TCR beta chain was observed in a study of OX40 agonist ivuxolimab in advanced cancers. On the study more broadly: The dose-escalation cohort had hepatocellular carcinoma, melanoma, renal cell or head and neck cancer. Overall study results and limits: At 0.1 to 3.0 mg/kg and by week 6, clonal expansion occurred in CD4+ and CD8+ blood T cells.

The CDR3 loop spans 14 amino acids. CDR1 is MNHEY and CDR2 is SVGAGI in the germline V gene. V was cut by 2 bases and J by 4 bases, with 11 bases left in between. On this clone: What it binds is not known.

Sequencing was performed with immunoSEQ multiplex PCR; in TCRdb, only in-frame clones are kept and a portion is missing. The data show some 29,000 clones, around nine tenths seen once. The V call is TRBV6-5, the J call TRBJ1-2, with unresolved D. This TCR was sampled from an adult with an advanced solid tumor such as melanoma, head and neck, liver or kidney cancer. Sequencing used CD4+ or CD8+ T cells sorted from blood, obtained in a trial of the OX40 agonist ivuxolimab. The CDR3 DNA sequence: TGTGCCAGCAGTTACAGCCCAGCTCTCTATGGCTACACCTTC. Its translation: CASSYSPALYGYTF.